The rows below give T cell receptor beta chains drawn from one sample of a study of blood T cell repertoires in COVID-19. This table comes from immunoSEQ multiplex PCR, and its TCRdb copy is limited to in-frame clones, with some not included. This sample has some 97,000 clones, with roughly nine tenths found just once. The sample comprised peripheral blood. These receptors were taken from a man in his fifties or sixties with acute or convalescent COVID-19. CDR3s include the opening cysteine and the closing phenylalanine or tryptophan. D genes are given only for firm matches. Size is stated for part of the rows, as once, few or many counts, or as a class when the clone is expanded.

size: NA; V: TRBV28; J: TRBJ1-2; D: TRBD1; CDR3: CASTPAGQGSYGYTF; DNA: TGTGCCAGCACCCCCGCGGGACAGGGATCCTATGGCTACACCTTC
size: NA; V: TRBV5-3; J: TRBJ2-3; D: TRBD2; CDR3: CARSRRDYATDTQYF; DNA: TGTGCCAGAAGCCGCAGGGACTACGCCACAGATACGCAGTATTTT
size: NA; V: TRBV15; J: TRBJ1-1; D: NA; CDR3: CATSRDEVNTEAFF; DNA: TGTGCCACCAGCAGAGACGAGGTGAACACTGAAGCTTTCTTT
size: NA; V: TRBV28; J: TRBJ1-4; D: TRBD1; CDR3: CASRQGGGPDEKLFF; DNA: TGTGCCAGCCGACAGGGAGGAGGGCCGGATGAAAAACTGTTTTTT
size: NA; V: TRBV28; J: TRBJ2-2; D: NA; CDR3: CASSFFAGYTGELFF; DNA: TGTGCCAGCAGTTTTTTTGCGGGATACACCGGGGAGCTGTTTTTT
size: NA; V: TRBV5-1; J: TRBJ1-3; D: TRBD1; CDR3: CASSLRDRASGNTIYF; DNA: TGCGCCAGCAGCCTTCGGGACAGGGCTTCTGGAAACACCATATATTTT
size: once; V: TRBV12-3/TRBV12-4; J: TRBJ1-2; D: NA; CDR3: CASSFEGRYGYTF; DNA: TGTGCCAGCAGTTTTGAGGGAAGGTATGGCTACACCTTC
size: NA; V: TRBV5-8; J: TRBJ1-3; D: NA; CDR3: CASSFAQGNTIYF; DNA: TGTGCCAGCAGCTTCGCCCAGGGGAACACCATATATTTT
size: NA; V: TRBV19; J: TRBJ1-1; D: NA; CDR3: CASSTYLVTEAFF; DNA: TGTGCCAGTAGCACTTACCTAGTCACTGAAGCTTTCTTT
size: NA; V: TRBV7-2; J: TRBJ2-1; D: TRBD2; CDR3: CASSLQRGFNEQFF; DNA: TGTGCCAGCAGCTTACAGCGGGGGTTCAATGAGCAGTTCTTC
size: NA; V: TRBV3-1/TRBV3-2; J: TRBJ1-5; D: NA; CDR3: CASSQGSQVHQPQHF; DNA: TGTGCCAGCAGCCAAGGTTCACAGGTACATCAGCCCCAGCATTTT
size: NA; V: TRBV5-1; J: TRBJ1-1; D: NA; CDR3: CASSPLSSSSTEAFF; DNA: TGCGCCAGCAGCCCGTTAAGTAGCTCGAGCACTGAAGCTTTCTTT
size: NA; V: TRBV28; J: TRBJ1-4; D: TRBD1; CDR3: CASRPQGVEKLFF; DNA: TGTGCCAGCAGACCCCAGGGGGTTGAAAAACTGTTTTTT
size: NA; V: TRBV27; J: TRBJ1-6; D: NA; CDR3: CASSSLPTESPLHF; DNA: TGTGCCAGCAGTTCGCTACCGACGGAGTCACCCCTCCACTTT
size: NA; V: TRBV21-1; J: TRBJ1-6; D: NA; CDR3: CASSKGEGQNSPLHF; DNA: TGTGCCAGCAGCAAAGGGGAGGGTCAGAATTCACCCCTCCACTTT
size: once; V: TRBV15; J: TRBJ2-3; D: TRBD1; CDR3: CATEGLQGARGDTQYF; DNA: TGTGCCACCGAAGGTCTCCAGGGGGCCCGGGGGGATACGCAGTATTTT
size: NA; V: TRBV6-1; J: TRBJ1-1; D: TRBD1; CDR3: CASSDIQGRETEAFF; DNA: TGTGCCAGCAGTGACATACAGGGGAGAGAGACTGAAGCTTTCTTT
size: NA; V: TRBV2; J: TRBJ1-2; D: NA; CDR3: CASKWGAVQGPVNGNYGYTF; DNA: TGTGCCAGCAAATGGGGAGCTGTTCAAGGGCCGGTGAATGGGAACTATGGCTACACCTTC
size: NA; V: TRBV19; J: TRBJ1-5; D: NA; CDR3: CASSTQPTRGSQHF; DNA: TGTGCCAGTAGTACCCAACCCACACGGGGTTCTCAGCATTTT
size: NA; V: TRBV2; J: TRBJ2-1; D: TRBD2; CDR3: CASSEPGLAGGSSYNEQFF; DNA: TGTGCCAGCAGTGAACCGGGACTAGCGGGGGGAAGCTCCTACAATGAGCAGTTCTTC
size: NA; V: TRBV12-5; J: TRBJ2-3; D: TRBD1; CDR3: CASGLGHGTGASTDTQYF; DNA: TGTGCTAGTGGTTTGGGCCACGGGACAGGGGCTAGCACAGATACGCAGTATTTT
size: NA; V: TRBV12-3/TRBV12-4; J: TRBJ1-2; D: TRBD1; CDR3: CASSPGQGYGYTF; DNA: TGTGCCAGCAGTCCGGGACAGGGCTATGGCTACACCTTC
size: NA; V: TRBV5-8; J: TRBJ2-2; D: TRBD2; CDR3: CASSFPTSGMNTGELFF; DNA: TGTGCCAGCAGCTTCCCGACTAGCGGGATGAACACCGGGGAGCTGTTTTTT
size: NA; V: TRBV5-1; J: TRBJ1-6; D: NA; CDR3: CASSRERANNSPLHF; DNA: TGCGCCAGCAGCCGGGAACGGGCCAACAATTCACCCCTCCACTTT
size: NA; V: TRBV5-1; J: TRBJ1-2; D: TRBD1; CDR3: CASSSSGTGNYGYTF; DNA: TGCGCCAGCAGCTCCTCCGGGACAGGGAACTATGGCTACACCTTC
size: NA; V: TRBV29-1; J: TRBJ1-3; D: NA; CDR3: CSVEEDGRRSGNTIYF; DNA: TGCAGCGTTGAAGAGGACGGGAGAAGATCTGGAAACACCATATATTTT
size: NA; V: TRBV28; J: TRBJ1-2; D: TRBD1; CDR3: CASSLRGLNYGYTF; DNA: TGTGCCAGCAGTTTAAGGGGGCTTAACTATGGCTACACCTTC
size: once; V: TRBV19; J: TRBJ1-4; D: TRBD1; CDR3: CASRATGAFNEKLFF; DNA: TGTGCCAGTAGAGCGACAGGGGCTTTTAATGAAAAACTGTTTTTT
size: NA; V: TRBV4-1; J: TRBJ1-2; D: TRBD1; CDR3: CASSQGGTGATRYTF; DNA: TGCGCCAGCAGCCAAGGCGGGACAGGGGCGACTCGCTACACCTTC
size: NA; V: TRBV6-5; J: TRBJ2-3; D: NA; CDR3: CASSYFGTQYF; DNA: TGTGCCAGCAGTTACTTCGGTACGCAGTATTTT
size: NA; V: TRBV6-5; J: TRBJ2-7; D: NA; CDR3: CASTPSGSPYEQYF; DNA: TGTGCCAGCACCCCGTCTGGGAGCCCCTACGAGCAGTACTTC
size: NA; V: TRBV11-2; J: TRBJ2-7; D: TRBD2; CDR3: CASSLKASGSPTWYEQYF; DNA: TGTGCCAGCAGCTTAAAGGCTAGCGGGAGTCCCACCTGGTACGAGCAGTACTTC
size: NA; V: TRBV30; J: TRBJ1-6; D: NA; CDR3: CAWSVEGAVTSPLHF; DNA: TGTGCCTGGAGTGTGGAGGGCGCGGTGACTTCACCCCTCCACTTT
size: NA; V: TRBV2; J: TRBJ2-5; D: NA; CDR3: CATSAGIQETQYF; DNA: TGTGCCACCAGCGCCGGGATCCAAGAGACCCAGTACTTC
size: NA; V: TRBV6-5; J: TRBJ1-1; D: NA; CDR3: CASSYIWDTISAEAFF; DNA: TGTGCCAGCAGTTATATCTGGGACACAATATCCGCTGAAGCTTTCTTT
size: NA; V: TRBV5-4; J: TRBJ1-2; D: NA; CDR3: CASSVYSTGGNYGYTF; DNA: TGTGCCAGCAGCGTATACTCTACCGGGGGTAACTATGGCTACACCTTC